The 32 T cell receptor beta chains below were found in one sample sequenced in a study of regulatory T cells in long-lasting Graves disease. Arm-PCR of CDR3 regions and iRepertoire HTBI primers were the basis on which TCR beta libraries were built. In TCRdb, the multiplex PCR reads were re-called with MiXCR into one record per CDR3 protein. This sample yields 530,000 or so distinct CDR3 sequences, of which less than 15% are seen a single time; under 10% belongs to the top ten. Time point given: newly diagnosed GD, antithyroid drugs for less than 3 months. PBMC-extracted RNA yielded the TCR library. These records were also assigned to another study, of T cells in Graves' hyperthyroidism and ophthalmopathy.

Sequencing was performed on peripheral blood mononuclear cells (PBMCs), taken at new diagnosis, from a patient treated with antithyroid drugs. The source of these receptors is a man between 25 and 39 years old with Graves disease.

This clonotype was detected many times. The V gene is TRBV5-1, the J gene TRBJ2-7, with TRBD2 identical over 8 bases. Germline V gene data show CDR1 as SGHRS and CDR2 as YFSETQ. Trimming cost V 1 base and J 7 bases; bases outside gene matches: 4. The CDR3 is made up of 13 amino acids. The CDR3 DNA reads TGCGCCAGCAGCTTGTTCCAGCGGGAGGAGCAGTACTTC. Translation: CASSLFQREEQYF.

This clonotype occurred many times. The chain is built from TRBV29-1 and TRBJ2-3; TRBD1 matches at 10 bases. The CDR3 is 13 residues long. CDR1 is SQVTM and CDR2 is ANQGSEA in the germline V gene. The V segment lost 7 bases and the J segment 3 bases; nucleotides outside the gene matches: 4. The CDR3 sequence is CSAGQGGTDTQYF. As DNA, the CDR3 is TGCAGCGCAGGACAGGGGGGTACAGATACGCAGTATTTT.

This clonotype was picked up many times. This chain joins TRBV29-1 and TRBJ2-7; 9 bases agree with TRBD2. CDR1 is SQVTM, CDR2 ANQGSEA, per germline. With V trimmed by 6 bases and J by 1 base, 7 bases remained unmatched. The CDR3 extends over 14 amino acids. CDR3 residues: CSVMGLAGSYEQYF. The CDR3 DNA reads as TGCAGCGTCATGGGGCTAGCGGGATCCTACGAGCAGTACTTC.

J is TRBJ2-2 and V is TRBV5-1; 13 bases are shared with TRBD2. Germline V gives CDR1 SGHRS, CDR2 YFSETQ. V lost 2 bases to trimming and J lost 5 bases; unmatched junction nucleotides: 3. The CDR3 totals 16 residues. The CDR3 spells CASSLTSGRATGELFF. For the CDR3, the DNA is TGCGCCAGCAGCTTAACTAGCGGGAGGGCAACCGGGGAGCTGTTTTTT. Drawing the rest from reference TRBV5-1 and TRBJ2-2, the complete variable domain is KAGVTQTPRYLIKTRGQQVTLSCSPISGHRSVSWYQQTPGQGLQFLFEYFSETQRNKGNFPGRFSGRQFSNSRSEMNVSTLELGDSALYLCASSLTSGRATGELFFGEGSRLTVL.

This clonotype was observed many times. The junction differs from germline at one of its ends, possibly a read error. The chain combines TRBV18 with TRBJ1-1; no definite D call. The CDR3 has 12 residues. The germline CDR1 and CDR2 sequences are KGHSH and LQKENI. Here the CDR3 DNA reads TGCGCCAGCAGTTCACAGAACACTGAAGCTTTCTTT. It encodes CASSSQNTEAFF.

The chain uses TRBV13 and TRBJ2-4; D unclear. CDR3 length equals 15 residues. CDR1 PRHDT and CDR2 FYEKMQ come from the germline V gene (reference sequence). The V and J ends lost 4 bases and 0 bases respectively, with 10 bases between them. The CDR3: CASSSTLIAKNIQYF. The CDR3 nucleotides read TGTGCCAGCAGCTCCACCTTGATAGCCAAAAACATTCAGTACTTC.

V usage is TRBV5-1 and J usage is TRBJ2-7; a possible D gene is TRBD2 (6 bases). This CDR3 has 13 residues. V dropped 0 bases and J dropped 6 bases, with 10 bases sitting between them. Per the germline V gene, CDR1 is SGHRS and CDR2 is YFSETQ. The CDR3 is CASSLGLVLEQYF. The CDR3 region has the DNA TGCGCCAGCAGCTTGGGACTAGTTCTCGAGCAGTACTTC.

CDR3 loop: CASSQRGTRNTIYF. The CDR3 DNA is TGTGCCAGCAGCCAACGGGGAACCAGAAACACCATATATTTT. J is TRBJ1-3 and V is TRBV14; D not resolved. The CDR3 extends over 14 amino acids. Deletions cut 2 bases from V and 5 bases from J, with 10 bases between. Per the germline V gene, CDR1 is SGHDN and CDR2 is FVKESK.

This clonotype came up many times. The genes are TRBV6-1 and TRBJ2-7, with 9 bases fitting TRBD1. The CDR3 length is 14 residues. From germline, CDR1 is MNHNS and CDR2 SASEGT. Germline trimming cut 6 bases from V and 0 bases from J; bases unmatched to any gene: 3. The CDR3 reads CASRRDRASYEQYF. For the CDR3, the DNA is TGTGCCAGCAGGAGGGACAGGGCCTCCTACGAGCAGTACTTC.

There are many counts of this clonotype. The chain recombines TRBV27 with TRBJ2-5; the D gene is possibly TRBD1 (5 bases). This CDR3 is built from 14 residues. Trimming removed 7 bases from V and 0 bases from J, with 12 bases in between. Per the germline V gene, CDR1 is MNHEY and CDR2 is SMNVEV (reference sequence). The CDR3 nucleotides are TGTGCCAGCAACAATCAGGGTAACCAAGAGACCCAGTACTTC. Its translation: CASNNQGNQETQYF.

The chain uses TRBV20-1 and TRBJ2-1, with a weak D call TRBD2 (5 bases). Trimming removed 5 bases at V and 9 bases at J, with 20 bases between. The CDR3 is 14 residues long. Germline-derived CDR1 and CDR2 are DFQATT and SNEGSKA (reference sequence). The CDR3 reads CSAALQAGLGEQFF. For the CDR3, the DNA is TGCAGTGCTGCATTGCAGGCGGGCCTAGGTGAGCAGTTCTTC.

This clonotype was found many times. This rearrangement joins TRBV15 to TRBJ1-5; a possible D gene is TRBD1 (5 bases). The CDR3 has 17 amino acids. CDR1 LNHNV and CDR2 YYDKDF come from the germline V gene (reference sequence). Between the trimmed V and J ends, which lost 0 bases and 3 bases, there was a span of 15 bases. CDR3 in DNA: TGTGCCACCAGCAGAGATCGCGCCGGGGGGGACAATCAGCCCCAGCATTTT. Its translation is CATSRDRAGGDNQPQHF.

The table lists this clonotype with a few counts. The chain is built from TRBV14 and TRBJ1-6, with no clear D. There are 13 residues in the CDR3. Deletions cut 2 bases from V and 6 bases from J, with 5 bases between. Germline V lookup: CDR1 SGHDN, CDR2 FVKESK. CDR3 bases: TGTGCCAGCAGCCAAACCGCTAATTCACCCCTCCACTTT. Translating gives CASSQTANSPLHF.

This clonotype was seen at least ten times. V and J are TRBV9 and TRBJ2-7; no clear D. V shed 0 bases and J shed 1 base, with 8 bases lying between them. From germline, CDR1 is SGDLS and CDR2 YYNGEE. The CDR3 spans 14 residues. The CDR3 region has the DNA TGTGCCAGCAGCGTAGACAGTGGGTCCTACGAGCAGTACTTC. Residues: CASSVDSGSYEQYF.

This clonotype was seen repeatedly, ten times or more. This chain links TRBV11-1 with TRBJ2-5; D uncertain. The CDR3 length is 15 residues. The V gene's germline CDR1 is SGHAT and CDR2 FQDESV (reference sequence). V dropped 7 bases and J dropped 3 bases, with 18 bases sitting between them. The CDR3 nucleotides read TGTGCCAGCACTAAAGACGGTGGCAGTAAAGAGACCCAGTACTTC. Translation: CASTKDGGSKETQYF. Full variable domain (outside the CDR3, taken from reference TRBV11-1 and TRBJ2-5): EAEVAQSPRYKITEKSQAVAFWCDPISGHATLYWYRQILGQGPELLVQFQDESVVDDSQLPKDRFSAERLKGVDSTLKIQPAELGDSAMYLCASTKDGGSKETQYFGPGTRLLVL.

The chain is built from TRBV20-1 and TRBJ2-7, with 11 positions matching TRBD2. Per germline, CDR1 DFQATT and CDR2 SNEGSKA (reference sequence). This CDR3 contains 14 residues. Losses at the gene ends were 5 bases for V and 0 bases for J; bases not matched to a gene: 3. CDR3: CSAASGGSSYEQYF. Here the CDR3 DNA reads TGCAGTGCTGCTAGCGGGGGGAGCTCCTACGAGCAGTACTTC.

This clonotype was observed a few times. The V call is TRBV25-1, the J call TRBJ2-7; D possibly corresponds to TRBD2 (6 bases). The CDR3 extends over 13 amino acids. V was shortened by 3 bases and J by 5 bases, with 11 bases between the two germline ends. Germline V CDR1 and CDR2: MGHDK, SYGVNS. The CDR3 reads CASSETRGDEQYF. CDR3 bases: TGTGCCAGCAGTGAGACTAGGGGCGACGAGCAGTACTTC.

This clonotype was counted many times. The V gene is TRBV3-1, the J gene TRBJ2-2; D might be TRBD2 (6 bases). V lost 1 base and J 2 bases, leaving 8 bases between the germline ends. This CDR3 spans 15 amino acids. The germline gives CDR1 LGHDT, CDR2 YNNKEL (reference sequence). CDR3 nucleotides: TGTGCCAGCAGCCAAGGCGGGATCAACACCGGGGAGCTGTTTTTT. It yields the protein CASSQGGINTGELFF.

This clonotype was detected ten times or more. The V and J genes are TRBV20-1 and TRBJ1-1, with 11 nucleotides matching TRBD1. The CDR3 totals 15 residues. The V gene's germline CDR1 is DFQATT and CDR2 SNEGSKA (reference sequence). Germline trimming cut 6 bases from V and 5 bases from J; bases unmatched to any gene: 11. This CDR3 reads CSATGQGGIGTEAFF. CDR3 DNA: TGCAGTGCAACGGGACAGGGGGGAATCGGGACTGAAGCTTTCTTT.

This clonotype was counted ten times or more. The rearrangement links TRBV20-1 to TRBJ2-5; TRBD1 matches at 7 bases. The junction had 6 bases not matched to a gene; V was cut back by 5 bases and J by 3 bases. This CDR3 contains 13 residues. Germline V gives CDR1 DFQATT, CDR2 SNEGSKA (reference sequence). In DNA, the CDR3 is TGCAGTGCTTACTTGACAGGGAAAGAGACCCAGTACTTC. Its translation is CSAYLTGKETQYF.

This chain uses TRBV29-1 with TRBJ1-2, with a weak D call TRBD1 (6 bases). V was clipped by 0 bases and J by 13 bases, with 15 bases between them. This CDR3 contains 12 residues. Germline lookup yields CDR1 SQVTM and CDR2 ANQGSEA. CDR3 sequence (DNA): TGCAGCGTTGAAGAGGAGTCAGGGGTTCTCACCTTC. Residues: CSVEEESGVLTF. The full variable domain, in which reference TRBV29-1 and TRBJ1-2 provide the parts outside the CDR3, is SAVISQKPSRDICQRGTSLTIQCQVDSQVTMMFWYRQQPGQSLTLIATANQGSEATYESGFVIDKFPISRPNLTFSTLTVSNMSPEDSSIYLCSVEEESGVLTFGSGTRLTVV.

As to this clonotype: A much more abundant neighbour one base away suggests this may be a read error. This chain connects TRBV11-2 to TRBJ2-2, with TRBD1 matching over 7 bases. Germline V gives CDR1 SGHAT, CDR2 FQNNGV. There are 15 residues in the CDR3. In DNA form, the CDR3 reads TGTGCCGGCAGCCGTCCGGGACAGAGCACCGGGGAGCTGTTTTTT. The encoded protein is CAGSRPGQSTGELFF.

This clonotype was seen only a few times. CDR3 region: CASTAGTANTGELFF. Written as DNA, the CDR3 is TGCGCCAGTACAGCCGGGACAGCGAACACCGGGGAGCTGTTTTTT. The genes are TRBV4-1 and TRBJ2-2; 7 bases fit TRBD1. The germline gives CDR1 MGHRA, CDR2 YSYEKL. The CDR3 has 15 amino acids. V shed 9 bases and J 0 bases; nucleotides not matched to a gene: 7.

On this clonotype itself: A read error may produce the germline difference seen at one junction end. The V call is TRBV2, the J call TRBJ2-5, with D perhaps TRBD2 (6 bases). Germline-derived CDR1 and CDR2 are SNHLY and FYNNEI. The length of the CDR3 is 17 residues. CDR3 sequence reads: CASIKNRGGAVGETQCF. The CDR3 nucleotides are TGTGCCAGCATTAAAAATCGCGGAGGGGCGGTAGGAGAGACCCAGTGCTTC.

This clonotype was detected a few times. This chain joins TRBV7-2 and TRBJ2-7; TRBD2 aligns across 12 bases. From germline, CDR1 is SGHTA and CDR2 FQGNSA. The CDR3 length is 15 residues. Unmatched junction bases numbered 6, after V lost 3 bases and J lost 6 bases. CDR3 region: CASSFRLAGVSEQYF. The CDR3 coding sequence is TGTGCCAGCAGCTTTCGACTAGCGGGAGTAAGCGAGCAGTACTTC.

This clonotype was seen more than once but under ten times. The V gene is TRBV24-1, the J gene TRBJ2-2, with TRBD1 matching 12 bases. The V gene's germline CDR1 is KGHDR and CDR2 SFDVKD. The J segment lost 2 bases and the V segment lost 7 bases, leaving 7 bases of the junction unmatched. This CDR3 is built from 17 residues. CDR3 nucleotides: TGTGCCACCAGCGCCAGGGACAGGGGGCGCAACACCGGGGAGCTGTTTTTT. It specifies CATSARDRGRNTGELFF.

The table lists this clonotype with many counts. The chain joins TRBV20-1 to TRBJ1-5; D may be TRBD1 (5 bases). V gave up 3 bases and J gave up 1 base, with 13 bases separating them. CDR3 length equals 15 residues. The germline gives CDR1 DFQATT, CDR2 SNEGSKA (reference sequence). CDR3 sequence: CSASRGGMSNQPQHF. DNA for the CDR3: TGCAGTGCTAGCCGGGGGGGTATGAGCAATCAGCCCCAGCATTTT.

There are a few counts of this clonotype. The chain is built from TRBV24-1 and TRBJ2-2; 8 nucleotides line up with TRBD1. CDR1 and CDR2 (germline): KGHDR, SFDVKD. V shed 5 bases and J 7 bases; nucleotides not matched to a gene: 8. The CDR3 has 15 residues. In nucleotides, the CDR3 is TGTGCCACCAGTGGTACAGGACAGGGTATCGGGGAGCTGTTTTTT. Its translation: CATSGTGQGIGELFF.

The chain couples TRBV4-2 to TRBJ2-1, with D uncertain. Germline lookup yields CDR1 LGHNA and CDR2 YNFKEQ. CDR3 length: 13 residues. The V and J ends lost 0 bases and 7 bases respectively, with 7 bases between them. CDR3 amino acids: CASSQESVNEQFF. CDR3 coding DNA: TGTGCCAGCAGCCAAGAGTCTGTGAATGAGCAGTTCTTC.

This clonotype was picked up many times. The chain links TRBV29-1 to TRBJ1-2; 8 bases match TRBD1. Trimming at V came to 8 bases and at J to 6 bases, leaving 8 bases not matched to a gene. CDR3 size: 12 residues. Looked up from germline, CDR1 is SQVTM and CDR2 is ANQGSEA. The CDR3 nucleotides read TGCAGCACGCCGGGACAGGCACATGGCTACACCTTC. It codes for CSTPGQAHGYTF.

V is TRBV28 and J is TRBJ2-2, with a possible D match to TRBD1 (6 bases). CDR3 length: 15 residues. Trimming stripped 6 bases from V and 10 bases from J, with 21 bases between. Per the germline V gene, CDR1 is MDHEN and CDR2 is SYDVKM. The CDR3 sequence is CASSSSDRPREELFF. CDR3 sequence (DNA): TGTGCCAGCAGCTCGTCAGACAGGCCCCGGGAGGAGCTGTTTTTT.

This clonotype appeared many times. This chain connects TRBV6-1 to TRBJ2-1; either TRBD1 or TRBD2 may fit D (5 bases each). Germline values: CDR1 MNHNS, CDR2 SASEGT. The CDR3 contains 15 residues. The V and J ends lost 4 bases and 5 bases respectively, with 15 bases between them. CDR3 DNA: TGTGCCAGCAGTGTGGGGACCGTTAGGGACAATGAGCAGTTCTTC. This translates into CASSVGTVRDNEQFF.